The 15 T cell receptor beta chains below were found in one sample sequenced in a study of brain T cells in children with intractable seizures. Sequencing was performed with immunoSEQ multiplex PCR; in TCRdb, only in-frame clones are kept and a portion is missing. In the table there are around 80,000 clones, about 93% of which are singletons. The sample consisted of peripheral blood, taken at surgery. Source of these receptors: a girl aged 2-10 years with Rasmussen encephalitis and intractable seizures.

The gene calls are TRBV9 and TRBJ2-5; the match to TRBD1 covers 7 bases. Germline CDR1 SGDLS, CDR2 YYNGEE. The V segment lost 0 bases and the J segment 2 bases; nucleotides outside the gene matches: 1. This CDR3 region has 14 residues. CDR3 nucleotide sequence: TGTGCCAGCAGCGTAGCAGGGGGACAAGAGACCCAGTACTTC. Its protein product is CASSVAGGQETQYF.

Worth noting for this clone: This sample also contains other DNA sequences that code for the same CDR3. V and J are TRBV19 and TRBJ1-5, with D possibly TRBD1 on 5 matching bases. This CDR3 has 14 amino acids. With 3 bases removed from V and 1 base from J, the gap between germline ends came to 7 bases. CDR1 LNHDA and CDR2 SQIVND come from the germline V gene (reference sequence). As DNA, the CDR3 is TGTGCCAGTAGTATCCGGGACAGCAATCAGCCCCAGCATTTT. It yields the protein CASSIRDSNQPQHF.

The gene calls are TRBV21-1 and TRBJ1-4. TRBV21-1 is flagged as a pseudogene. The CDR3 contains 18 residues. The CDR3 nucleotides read TGTGCCAGCAGCAAAGAAGGGATAAGGGAGGGGGGCCATGAAAAACTGTTTTTT. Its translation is CASSKEGIREGGHEKLFF.

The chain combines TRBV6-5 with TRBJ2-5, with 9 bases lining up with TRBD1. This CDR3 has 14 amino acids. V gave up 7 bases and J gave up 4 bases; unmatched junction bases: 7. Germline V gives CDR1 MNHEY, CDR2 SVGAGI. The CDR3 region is CASTLTTGGETQYF. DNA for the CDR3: TGTGCCAGCACCCTAACGACAGGGGGAGAGACCCAGTACTTC.

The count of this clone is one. CDR3 in amino acids: CASSLIRLDNEQFF. CDR3 nucleotides: TGTGCCAGCAGCTTAATCCGGCTCGACAATGAGCAGTTCTTC. V usage is TRBV7-9 and J usage is TRBJ2-1; D ambiguous. Germline lookup yields CDR1 SEHNR and CDR2 FQNEAQ (reference sequence). The germline V and J ends were trimmed by 2 bases and 5 bases, with 10 bases remaining between them. The CDR3 runs 14 residues.

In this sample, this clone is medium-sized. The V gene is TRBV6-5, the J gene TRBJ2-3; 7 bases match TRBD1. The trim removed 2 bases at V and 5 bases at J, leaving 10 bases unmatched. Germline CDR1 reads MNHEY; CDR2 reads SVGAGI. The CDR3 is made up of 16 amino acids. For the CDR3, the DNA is TGTGCCAGCAGTTACGTAGGGGGCTCAGGGGGAGATACGCAGTATTTT. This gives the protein CASSYVGGSGGDTQYF.

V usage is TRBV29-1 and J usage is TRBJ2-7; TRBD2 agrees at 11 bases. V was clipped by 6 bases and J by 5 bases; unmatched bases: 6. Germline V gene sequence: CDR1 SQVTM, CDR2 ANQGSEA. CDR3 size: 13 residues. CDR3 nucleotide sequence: TGCAGCGTCTCTACTAGCGGGAGTAACGAGCAGTACTTC. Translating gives CSVSTSGSNEQYF.

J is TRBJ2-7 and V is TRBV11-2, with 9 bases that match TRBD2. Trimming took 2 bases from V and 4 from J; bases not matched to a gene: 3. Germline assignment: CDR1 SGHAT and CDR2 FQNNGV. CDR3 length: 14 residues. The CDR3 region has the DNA TGTGCCAGCAGCTTACCAGCGGGGGGTTACGAGCAGTACTTC. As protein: CASSLPAGGYEQYF.

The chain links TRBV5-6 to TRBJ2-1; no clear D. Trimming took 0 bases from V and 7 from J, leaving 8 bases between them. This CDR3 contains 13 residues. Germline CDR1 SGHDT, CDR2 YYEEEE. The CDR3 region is CASSLASWNEQFF. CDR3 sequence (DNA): TGTGCCAGCAGCTTGGCATCTTGGAATGAGCAGTTCTTC.

This chain's CDR3 is CASSSGVLPPLNEQFF. Written as DNA, the CDR3 is TGCGCCAGCAGCTCTGGGGTCCTACCGCCTCTCAATGAGCAGTTCTTC. The chain combines TRBV5-1 with TRBJ2-1; D is uncertain. Trimming left V 3 bases short and J 6 bases short, with 19 bases between. The CDR3 loop spans 16 amino acids. CDR1 and CDR2 from the germline V gene are SGHRS and YFSETQ. The entire variable domain, with the rest obtained from reference TRBV5-1 and TRBJ2-1, is as follows: KAGVTQTPRYLIKTRGQQVTLSCSPISGHRSVSWYQQTPGQGLQFLFEYFSETQRNKGNFPGRFSGRQFSNSRSEMNVSTLELGDSALYLCASSSGVLPPLNEQFFGPGTRLTVL.

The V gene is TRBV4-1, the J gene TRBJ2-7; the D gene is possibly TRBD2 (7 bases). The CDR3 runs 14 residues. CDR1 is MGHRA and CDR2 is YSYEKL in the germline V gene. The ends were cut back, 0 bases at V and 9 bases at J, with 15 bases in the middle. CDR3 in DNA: TGCGCCAGCAGCCAAGATCGAGGGGGGGGAAGGCAGTACTTC. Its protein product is CASSQDRGGGRQYF.

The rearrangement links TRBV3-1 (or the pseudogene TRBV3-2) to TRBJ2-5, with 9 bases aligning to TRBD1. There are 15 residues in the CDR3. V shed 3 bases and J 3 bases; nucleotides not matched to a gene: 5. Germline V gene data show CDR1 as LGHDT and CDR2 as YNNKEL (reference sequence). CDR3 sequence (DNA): TGTGCCAGCAGCCAGTCGGGACAGGGAAAAGAGACCCAGTACTTC. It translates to CASSQSGQGKETQYF.

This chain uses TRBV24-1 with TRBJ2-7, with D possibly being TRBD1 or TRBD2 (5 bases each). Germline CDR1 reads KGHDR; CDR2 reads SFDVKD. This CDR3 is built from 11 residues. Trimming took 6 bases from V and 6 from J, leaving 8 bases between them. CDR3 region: CATSYGGEQYF. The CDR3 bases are TGTGCCACCAGTTATGGGGGCGAGCAGTACTTC.

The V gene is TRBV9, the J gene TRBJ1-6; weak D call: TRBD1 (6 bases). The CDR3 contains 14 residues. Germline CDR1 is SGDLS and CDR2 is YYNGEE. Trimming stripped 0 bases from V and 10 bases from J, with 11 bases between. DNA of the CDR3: TGTGCCAGCAGCGTAGAAAGGGGGTACTCACCCCTCCACTTT. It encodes CASSVERGYSPLHF.

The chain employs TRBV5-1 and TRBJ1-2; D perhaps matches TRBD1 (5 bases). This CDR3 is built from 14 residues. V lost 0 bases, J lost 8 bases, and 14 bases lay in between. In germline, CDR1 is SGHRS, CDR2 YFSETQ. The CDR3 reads CASSLGVGARGYTF. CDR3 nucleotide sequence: TGCGCCAGCAGCTTGGGTGTAGGGGCGCGGGGCTACACCTTC.